The source of this TCR beta chain is a study of beta chain features in type 1 diabetes. The germline V gene encodes CDR1 SGHNT and CDR2 YENEEA. V was clipped by 4 bases and J by 6 bases, with 7 bases between them. The CDR3 extends over 12 amino acids. Expressed TCRB transcripts got sequenced, as all isolated RNA was reverse transcribed. The method was immunoSEQ multiplex PCR; TCRdb's version includes in-frame clones alone and lacks a portion of them. The sample comprises almost 350,000 clones, less than 9.5% of which are singletons, and around 0.44% rests with the top ten. This sequence originates from a young woman in good health. Specimen: central memory CD4+ T cells from blood. The chain has TRBV11-3 and TRBJ2-1, with unresolved D. The CDR3 spells CASSSLGNEQFF. CDR3 nucleotides: TGTGCCAGCAGCTCCTTAGGCAATGAGCAGTTCTTC.